These 25 T cell receptor beta chains were sequenced from one sample in a study of blood T cells in healthy people across ages (dated by TCRdb to about 2015). The library was built by means of 5' RACE. TCRdb lists the instrument as Illumina HiSeq 2500. A second PCR of about 7 to 12 cycles was run with a J-beta primer mix and a sample-barcoded 5' primer. The public reads were reanalyzed by TCRdb: fastp trimming at Q25, MiXCR alignment, in-frame beta chains only. Every distinct CDR3 protein forms one entry, paired with its most common genes and DNA. For this sample there are fewer than 800,000 distinct CDR3 sequences; over 45% appear just once. The ten largest clones represent roughly a third of the sample. The material sequenced was blood. The source is a woman aged 60-75 years in good health.

The chain is built from TRBV5-1 and TRBJ1-5, with 7 positions matching TRBD1. Germline V CDR1 and CDR2: SGHRS, YFSETQ. V gave up 4 bases and J gave up 1 base; unmatched junction bases: 5. The CDR3 runs to 15 residues. The CDR3 nucleotides are TGCGCCAGCAGCCTGGGGGACAGAAGCAATCAGCCCCAGCATTTT. Amino acids: CASSLGDRSNQPQHF.

This chain connects TRBV18 to TRBJ2-4, with 10 bases matching TRBD1. The CDR3 is 16 residues long. J was trimmed by 5 bases and V by 3 bases; bases with no gene match: 7. Germline-derived CDR1 and CDR2 are KGHSH and LQKENI. The CDR3 DNA reads as TGTGCCAGCTCACCCCGGGACAGGGGTTACCAAAACATTCAGTACTTC. It encodes CASSPRDRGYQNIQYF. The full variable domain, rest sourced from reference TRBV18 and TRBJ2-4, is NAGVMQNPRHLVRRRGQEARLRCSPMKGHSHVYWYRQLPEEGLKFMVYLQKENIIDESGMPKERFSAEFPKEGPSILRIQQVVRGDSAAYFCASSPRDRGYQNIQYFGAGTRLSVL.

This clonotype was counted at least ten times. J is TRBJ2-4 and V is TRBV20-1; 9 nucleotides agree with TRBD1. V lost 6 bases, J lost 6 bases, and 6 bases stayed unmatched. Germline assignment: CDR1 DFQATT and CDR2 SNEGSKA (reference sequence). The CDR3 consists of 13 residues. The CDR3, as DNA: TGCAGTGCCCCGGGACAGGGATTAAACATTCAGTACTTC. Its protein product is CSAPGQGLNIQYF.

This clonotype was seen more than once but under ten times. In DNA form, the CDR3 reads TGCGCCAGCAGCCAAGACAGCGGCTCGCGGCAGTTCTTC. Translation gives CASSQDSGSRQFF. V usage is TRBV4-3 and J usage is TRBJ2-1; D possibly corresponds to TRBD2 (5 bases). The germline gives CDR1 LGHNA, CDR2 YSLEER. This CDR3 has 13 amino acids. Trimming took 0 bases from V and 12 from J, leaving 12 bases between them.

V is TRBV4-3 and J is TRBJ2-3; the D is unclear. Germline assignment: CDR1 LGHNA and CDR2 YSLEER. This CDR3 comprises 12 residues. The V gene lost 8 bases and the J gene lost 4 bases, with 10 bases spanning the gap. CDR3 residues: CASPPSADTQYF. The CDR3 DNA is TGCGCCAGCCCGCCTTCCGCAGATACGCAGTATTTT.

The V gene is TRBV7-2, the J gene TRBJ2-7, with D uncertain. The V end lost 0 bases, the J end lost 4 bases, and 7 bases lay between the germline ends. CDR3 length equals 13 residues. Germline CDR1 SGHTA, CDR2 FQGNSA. This chain's CDR3 is CASSLAPRYEQYF. CDR3 DNA: TGTGCCAGCAGCTTAGCCCCTCGATACGAGCAGTACTTC.

This chain links TRBV20-1 with TRBJ2-7, with 7 bases lining up with TRBD2. Germline values: CDR1 DFQATT, CDR2 SNEGSKA (reference sequence). The V segment lost 6 bases and the J segment 4 bases; nucleotides outside the gene matches: 21. The CDR3 is made up of 17 amino acids. CDR3 amino acids: CSAQAPWEWGGRYEQYF. CDR3 in DNA: TGCAGTGCACAGGCCCCCTGGGAGTGGGGGGGAAGGTACGAGCAGTACTTC.

This clonotype was recorded a few times. This chain uses TRBV10-3 with TRBJ2-7, with 7 bases matching TRBD1. With V trimmed by 10 bases and J by 2 bases, 5 bases remained unmatched. CDR3 length: 12 amino acids. In germline, CDR1 is ENHRY, CDR2 SYGVKD. The CDR3 DNA sequence: TGTGCCACCCGACAGGGTGCCTACGAGCAGTACTTC. This gives the protein CATRQGAYEQYF.

The CDR3 region is CASSLTSGPSSYEQYF. The DNA for the CDR3 is TGCGCCAGCAGCTTGACTAGCGGGCCAAGCTCCTACGAGCAGTACTTC. The chain employs TRBV5-1 and TRBJ2-7, with 9 bases fitting TRBD2. This CDR3 contains 16 residues. V gave up 1 base and J gave up 0 bases; unmatched junction bases: 5. CDR1 is SGHRS, CDR2 YFSETQ, per germline.

There are a few counts of this clonotype. The chain employs TRBV28 and TRBJ2-5; no clear D gene. V lost 10 bases and J lost 5, with 11 bases in between. The CDR3 is made up of 11 amino acids. CDR1 is MDHEN and CDR2 is SYDVKM in the germline V gene. The CDR3 DNA sequence: TGTGCCATCAACGGATGGGAGACCCAGTACTTC. Residues: CAINGWETQYF.

This clonotype was picked up one time. The chain recombines TRBV29-1 with TRBJ2-4, with D perhaps matching TRBD2 (5 bases). The length of the CDR3 is 13 residues. Germline-derived CDR1 and CDR2 are SQVTM and ANQGSEA. V was cut by 4 bases and J by 5 bases, with 12 bases left in between. CDR3 protein: CSVVLVGENIQYF. CDR3 DNA sequence: TGCAGCGTTGTCCTAGTGGGAGAAAACATTCAGTACTTC.

V is TRBV7-2 and J is TRBJ2-5; 9 positions agree with TRBD1. V trimming: 5 bases; J trimming: 11 bases; junction bases outside the gene matches: 9. This CDR3 comprises 13 residues. CDR1 is SGHTA and CDR2 is FQGNSA in the germline V gene. CDR3 nucleotide sequence: TGTGCCAGCAGCGCCAGACAGGGGGGTGAGCAGTACTTC. Translated: CASSARQGGEQYF.

This clonotype was counted only a few times. V usage is TRBV6-2 or TRBV6-3 and J usage is TRBJ2-5, with D possibly being TRBD1 (6 bases). The CDR3 loop spans 14 amino acids. The germline V gene encodes CDR1 MNHEY and CDR2 SVGEGT. V shed 6 bases and J shed 1 base, with 12 bases lying between them. The CDR3 bases are TGTGCCAGCAGGTCCGGACAGTTCCAAGAGACCCAGTACTTC. Its protein product is CASRSGQFQETQYF.

The rearrangement uses TRBV6-5 and TRBJ2-1; maybe TRBD1 (5 bases). The DNA end favors TRBJ2-7, so the J call may be wrong. The CDR3 is made up of 13 amino acids. Germline assignment: CDR1 MNHEY and CDR2 SVGAGI. The DNA of the CDR3 is TGTGCCAGCAGTAGGGGTCCCTTGTGGGAGCAGTACTTC. Amino acids: CASSRGPLWEQYF.

This sequence joins TRBV5-1 and TRBJ2-7; possible D gene TRBD1, 6 bases. The J call may be faulty, since TRBJ2-4 better matches the DNA end. CDR1 is SGHRS, CDR2 YFSETQ, per germline. There are 13 residues in the CDR3. The CDR3 here is CASSFQGQNIQYF. In DNA form, the CDR3 reads TGCGCCAGCAGCTTCCAGGGGCAAAACATTCAGTACTTC.

The CDR3 nucleotides are TGTGCCAGCAGTGAAGCGCTACAGGGGCACGAGCAGTACTTC. Protein: CASSEALQGHEQYF. The gene calls are TRBV6-1 and TRBJ2-7, with 7 bases matching TRBD1. Looked up from germline, CDR1 is MNHNS and CDR2 is SASEGT. The ends lost 0 bases at V and 5 bases at J; junction bases unmatched: 4. The CDR3 loop spans 14 amino acids.

This clonotype was counted only a few times. J is TRBJ2-5 and V is TRBV7-2, with TRBD2 matching 9 bases. This CDR3 region has 15 residues. J gave up 2 bases and V 1 base, and 2 bases lay outside the gene matches. The V gene's germline CDR1 is SGHTA and CDR2 FQGNSA. The CDR3 here is CASSLVTSGQETQYF. The CDR3, as DNA: TGTGCCAGCAGCTTAGTGACTAGCGGACAAGAGACCCAGTACTTC.

The chain has TRBV7-2 and TRBJ2-5, with D possibly being TRBD2 (6 bases). The V end lost 5 bases, the J end lost 11 bases, and 24 bases lay between the germline ends. CDR1 and CDR2 from the germline V gene are SGHTA and FQGNSA. The CDR3 totals 15 residues. CDR3 nucleotide sequence: TGTGCCAGCAGCCCCCTTGGCGGGGCCCCTTGGGAGCAGTACTTC. Translated: CASSPLGGAPWEQYF.

The V gene is TRBV7-6, the J gene TRBJ2-3; D may correspond to TRBD1 or TRBD2 (6 bases each). The CDR3 totals 17 residues. CDR1 and CDR2 from the germline V gene are SGHVS and FNYEAQ. Trimming removed 5 bases at V and 1 base at J, with 19 bases between. CDR3 sequence reads: CASSPRGGDTRTDTQYF. CDR3 coding DNA: TGTGCCAGCAGCCCCCGTGGCGGGGACACCCGCACAGATACGCAGTATTTT.

The chain combines TRBV27 with TRBJ2-7, with 14 bases fitting TRBD2. This CDR3 spans 14 amino acids. Trimming took 7 bases from V and 7 from J; bases not matched to a gene: 6. Germline V gives CDR1 MNHEY, CDR2 SMNVEV (reference sequence). In DNA, the CDR3 is TGTGCCAGCACCGGGACTAGCGGGGGTAATGAGCAGTACTTC. It translates to CASTGTSGGNEQYF.

The chain's CDR3 is CATSRDGRTGAYNEQFF. CDR3 nucleotide sequence: TGTGCCACCAGCAGAGACGGGAGGACAGGGGCCTACAATGAGCAGTTCTTC. V gene TRBV15 combines with J gene TRBJ2-1; TRBD1 matches 9 bases. Losses at the gene ends were 0 bases for V and 2 bases for J; bases not matched to a gene: 5. Per germline, CDR1 LNHNV and CDR2 YYDKDF (reference sequence). The CDR3 runs to 17 residues.

The chain has TRBV7-9 and TRBJ2-3; 7 bases map to TRBD2. The CDR3 is made up of 15 amino acids. V gave up 5 bases and J gave up 3 bases; unmatched junction bases: 8. Germline V CDR1 and CDR2: SEHNR, FQNEAQ (reference sequence). CDR3 residues: CASSPGAGVTDTQYF. The CDR3 DNA reads as TGTGCCAGCAGCCCCGGGGCGGGAGTGACAGATACGCAGTATTTT.

This chain connects TRBV10-3 to TRBJ2-5, with unresolved D. The J call may be in error: the DNA end matches TRBJ2-7 better. Germline V gene lookup returns CDR1 ENHRY and CDR2 SYGVKD. CDR3 length equals 13 residues. The CDR3 DNA reads TGTGCCATCCAGACGGGCAGTAGCTACGAGCAGTACTTC. Encoded protein: CAIQTGSSYEQYF.

The chain employs TRBV30 and TRBJ2-1, with 7 bases that match TRBD2. The CDR3 contains 15 residues. V shed 2 bases, J shed 5 bases, and the junction held 9 bases outside the gene matches. The germline gives CDR1 GTSNPN, CDR2 SVGIG (reference sequence). The DNA of the CDR3 is TGTGCCTGGAGTATCGAGCGGGAAGGCCACAATGAGCAGTTCTTC. Its protein is CAWSIEREGHNEQFF.

This clonotype appeared many times. V usage is TRBV7-8 and J usage is TRBJ2-5, with 7 nucleotides matching TRBD2. V was clipped by 10 bases and J by 1 base; unmatched bases: 9. CDR3 size: 14 residues. Germline lookup yields CDR1 SGHVS and CDR2 FQNEAQ. The CDR3 region has the DNA TGTGCCACCTCATCCGGGACTACCCAAGAGACCCAGTACTTC. It is translated as CATSSGTTQETQYF.